This is a list of T cell receptor beta chains from one sample in a study of cytomegalovirus exposure and HLA in healthy donors. The data were produced by immunoSEQ multiplex PCR, yet TCRdb's version contains in-frame clones alone and is incomplete. The table shows 120,000 or so clones, with around 81% occurring only once. Sequenced: PBMCs. These receptors were taken from a woman aged 40 to 50 in good health and CMV-seronegative. CDR3s include the opening cysteine and the closing phenylalanine or tryptophan. D genes are given only for firm matches. A clone size is listed for some rows: how often the clone was seen (once, few, many), or a class if it is expanded.

TRBJ2-3,-,TRBV11-2,-,TGTGCCAGCAGCCGAAGGGGTGTCTCAGATACGCAGTATTTT,CASSRRGVSDTQYF
TRBJ1-2,-,TRBV9,-,TGTGCCAGCAGCGTAGGTACAGGATCTATCTATGGCTACACCTTC,CASSVGTGSIYGYTF
TRBJ2-7,few,TRBV6-5,TRBD2,TGTGCCAGCAAGAGAAGCGGGAGTCCCATCTACGAGCAGTACTTC,CASKRSGSPIYEQYF
TRBJ1-1,-,TRBV12-5,TRBD1,TGTGCTAGTGGCCCCGGGACAGGCAAGCTGAACACTGAAGCTTTCTTT,CASGPGTGKLNTEAFF
TRBJ1-1,-,TRBV7-2,TRBD1,TGTGCCAGCAGCGCGGGGCAGGGGGCCTTAGGAACTGAAGCTTTCTTT,CASSAGQGALGTEAFF
TRBJ2-1,-,TRBV6-4,TRBD2,TGTGCCAGCAGTGACTCGACTAGCGGGGGGGATGAGCAGTTCTTC,CASSDSTSGGDEQFF
TRBJ2-4,-,TRBV4-3,TRBD2,TGCGCCAGCAGCCAAAGTGGAACTAGCGGGAGAAGCATTCAGTACTTC,CASSQSGTSGRSIQYF
TRBJ1-1,-,TRBV30,TRBD1,TGTGCCTGGGATCAGGGGGCACATGAAGCTTTCTTT,CAWDQGAHEAFF
TRBJ1-1,-,TRBV13,-,TGTGCCAGCAGCCCCGCCGGGAACGCTGAAGCTTTCTTT,CASSPAGNAEAFF
TRBJ2-2,-,TRBV4-2,TRBD1,TGTGCCAGCAGCCTTGGGACAGGGGGCGGGGAGCTGTTTTTT,CASSLGTGGGELFF
TRBJ1-1,-,TRBV11-2,TRBD1,TGTGCCAGCAGCACCCGGACAGGGGAAATGGGTGCTTTCTTT,CASSTRTGEMGAFF
TRBJ1-2,-,TRBV7-2,TRBD1,TGTGCCAGCAGCCCCTCGACAGGGTTTCCTGGCTACACCTTC,CASSPSTGFPGYTF
TRBJ2-1,-,TRBV5-6,TRBD2,TGTGCCAGCAGTTCGACTAGCGGGAGTATTCCCTACAATGAGCAGTTCTTC,CASSSTSGSIPYNEQFF
TRBJ2-7,-,TRBV27,-,TGTGCCAGCAGTTTTGGTGAACAGGGTAAGCAGTACTTC,CASSFGEQGKQYF
TRBJ2-1,-,TRBV9,-,TGTGCCAGCAGCGTAGGGGCCTCAGGCTCCTACAATGAGCAGTTCTTC,CASSVGASGSYNEQFF
TRBJ2-1,-,TRBV20-1,TRBD2,TGCAGTGCTTGGACTAGTCGTGAGCAGTTCTTC,CSAWTSREQFF
TRBJ2-1,-,TRBV6-6,TRBD1,TGTGCCAGCACCACGGGGACAGGGTCCCTCAAGAAGCAGTTCTTC,CASTTGTGSLKKQFF
TRBJ2-3,-,TRBV10-2,-,TGCGCCAGCCGACTAGTCGGTACAGATACGCAGTATTTT,CASRLVGTDTQYF
TRBJ2-1,-,TRBV6-1,TRBD1,TGTGCCAGCAGGGGACAGGGGTGGGATGAGCAGTTCTTC,CASRGQGWDEQFF
TRBJ2-1,-,TRBV5-1,-,TGCGCCAGCAGTCCAGGGGCGTACAATGAGCAGTTCTTC,CASSPGAYNEQFF
TRBJ2-7,-,TRBV7-9,TRBD1,TGTGCCAGCAACATGTTAGGACCCACAGGGGGGCGCGAGCAGTACTTC,CASNMLGPTGGREQYF
TRBJ2-7,-,TRBV4-1,TRBD1,TGCGCCAGCAGCCATGGTCGGACAGGGACCTACGAGCAGTACTTC,CASSHGRTGTYEQYF
TRBJ1-2,few,TRBV5-6,-,TGTGCCAGCAGCTTATGGACAGATCTAGCTAACTATGGCTACACCTTC,CASSLWTDLANYGYTF
TRBJ2-5,-,TRBV11-2,-,TGTGCCAGCAGCCACTTCAGGGTGGGGGGACTGCAAGAGACCCAGTACTTC,CASSHFRVGGLQETQYF
TRBJ1-2,-,TRBV14,-,TGTGCCAGCAGCCAAGACAGGAACTATGGCTACACCTTC,CASSQDRNYGYTF
TRBJ1-1,-,TRBV6-1,-,TGTGCCAGCAGTGCTCCTAGATCCACTGAAGCTTTCTTT,CASSAPRSTEAFF
TRBJ1-4,-,TRBV7-9,TRBD1,TGTGCCAGCAGCTTAGGGGACAGGGCTACTAATGAAAAACTGTTTTTT,CASSLGDRATNEKLFF
TRBJ2-7,once,TRBV5-8,TRBD2,TGTGCCAGCAGCTTGGTTCGGCGGGAGGGCGAGCAGTACTTC,CASSLVRREGEQYF
TRBJ2-7,-,TRBV2,TRBD2,TGTGCCAGCAGTAGACTAGCGGGAGGGGGAGAGCAGTACTTC,CASSRLAGGGEQYF
TRBJ2-7,-,TRBV6-5,TRBD1,TGTGCCAGCAGCCCGGACAGGGGGACCTACGAGCAGTACTTC,CASSPDRGTYEQYF
TRBJ1-1,-,TRBV18,TRBD1,TGTGCCAGCTCACCAAGCCAGGGGGCGAACACTGAAGCTTTCTTT,CASSPSQGANTEAFF
TRBJ2-5,-,TRBV30,-,TGTGCCTGGAGTTACGGTGAGCGAGAGACCCAGTACTTC,CAWSYGERETQYF
TRBJ1-1,-,TRBV6-5,-,TGTGCCAGCAGTTATGGGGGAGGCGCGGGCACTGAAGCTTTCTTT,CASSYGGGAGTEAFF
TRBJ2-7,-,TRBV28,-,TGTGCCAGCAGTTTCCGGGGTTACGAGCAGTACTTC,CASSFRGYEQYF
TRBJ2-1,-,TRBV25-1,-,TGTGCCAGCAGGGAGGACAGATACAATGAGCAGTTCTTC,CASREDRYNEQFF
TRBJ1-1,-,TRBV15,-,TGTGCCACCAGCAGAGATTTTGGGCACACTGAAGCTTTCTTT,CATSRDFGHTEAFF
TRBJ2-7,-,TRBV28,TRBD2,TGTGCCAGCAGGACTAGCGGGAGTAGGTACGAGCAGTACTTC,CASRTSGSRYEQYF
TRBJ2-5,-,TRBV6-5,-,TGTGCCAGCAGCGGGACTGCCCAAGAGACCCAGTACTTC,CASSGTAQETQYF
TRBJ1-2,-,TRBV7-8,TRBD1,TGTGCCAGCAGCAACGACAGGGGGCAGGCACATGGCTACACCTTC,CASSNDRGQAHGYTF
TRBJ1-5,once,TRBV7-2,-,TGTGCCAGCAGCTATAAGGGGAAGACCACTCAGCCCCAGCATTTT,CASSYKGKTTQPQHF
TRBJ2-5,-,TRBV9,TRBD1,TGTGCCAGCAGTGCCGGGACAGGGGCTCGGGAGACCCAGTACTTC,CASSAGTGARETQYF
TRBJ1-2,-,TRBV29-1,-,TGCAGCGTTGCAAAGGTAGCGGGAAACTATGGCTACACCTTC,CSVAKVAGNYGYTF
TRBJ1-1,-,TRBV28,TRBD1,TGTGCCAGCAGTTTATGGACAGGGGGCAGAAAAACTGAAGCTTTCTTT,CASSLWTGGRKTEAFF
TRBJ1-1,-,TRBV7-9,-,TGTGCCAGCAGCTTCGGTGAAGTATCGATGAACACTGAAGCTTTCTTT,CASSFGEVSMNTEAFF
TRBJ1-2,-,TRBV6-5,-,TGTGCCAGCCGACAGACTAACTATGGCTACACCTTC,CASRQTNYGYTF
TRBJ2-7,once,TRBV28,-,TGTGCCAGCAGTTCGCCCGGGGGGCGCCTTACCTACGAGCAGTACTTC,CASSSPGGRLTYEQYF
TRBJ1-1,-,TRBV10-3,-,TGTGCCATCGCGGCGGAGGAAGGCACTGAAGCTTTCTTT,CAIAAEEGTEAFF
TRBJ1-3,-,TRBV7-8,-,TGTGCCAGCAGCCTTACAGGGAGAAGAAACACCATATATTTT,CASSLTGRRNTIYF
TRBJ2-7,-,TRBV11-3,TRBD2,TGTGTCAGCAGCCTAGCGGGGTCCTACGAGCAGTACTTC,CVSSLAGSYEQYF
TRBJ2-7,-,TRBV5-1,-,TGCGCCAGCAGCTTGGGGGGCCAGGGCTACGAGCAGTACTTC,CASSLGGQGYEQYF
TRBJ2-7,-,TRBV2,-,TGTGCCAGCAGTTCTATCGGGACAAATTCCTACGAGCAGTACTTC,CASSSIGTNSYEQYF
TRBJ2-1,-,TRBV2,TRBD2,TGTGCCAGCCCAGAGAAGGGGGGCGGGAGGGGTAGTGGAAATGAGCAGTTCTTC,CASPEKGGGRGSGNEQFF
TRBJ1-2,-,TRBV4-3,-,TGCGCCAGCAGCCAAGAGGGGGGTCTCCCGGAGGGCTACACCTTC,CASSQEGGLPEGYTF
TRBJ2-2,-,TRBV7-9,TRBD1,TGTGCCAACACAGGGGGGACGGACACCGGGGAGCTGTTTTTT,CANTGGTDTGELFF